The following is a TCR beta chain sequence with its context. The study sampled nominally healthy donors, though unrecorded immune exposures were likely. This CDR3 is 15 amino acids long. The V gene's germline CDR1 is SGHVS and CDR2 FNYEAQ. V lost 4 bases, J lost 1 base, and 11 bases lay in between. The entry originates in a study of cytomegalovirus exposure and HLA in healthy donors. Turning to the study itself: There were some 380 genotyped donors. Of these, 81% fell in the genetic ancestry cluster associated with self-reported Caucasian donors.

Primers included in the PCR were 60 Vbeta and 13 Jbeta primers. Per the study methods: An analysis that came later counted around 80 million unique TCR beta chains, around 12 million shared. The method was immunoSEQ multiplex PCR; TCRdb's version includes in-frame clones alone and lacks a portion of them. The V and J calls and clone size are taken from that table; D and trimming were inferred from the DNA. The sample lists approximately 150,000 clones; around 72% were seen once. This sequence originates from a man aged 35-49 years in good health and CMV-seronegative. Material for sequencing was PBMCs. The chain employs TRBV7-6 and TRBJ2-1, with D possibly being TRBD1 (6 bases). The CDR3 DNA follows: TGTGCCAGCAGCTCAGAGGGGACATCCTACAATGAGCAGTTCTTC. Translated, it gives CASSSEGTSYNEQFF.